The 18 T cell receptor beta chains presented below share a single source sample, sequenced in a study of cytomegalovirus exposure and HLA in healthy donors. The primer mix had 60 Vbeta and 13 Jbeta primers. Sequencing used immunoSEQ multiplex PCR; TCRdb keeps in-frame clones, though not all of them. The sample yields 170,000 or so clones, roughly 78% seen once. Sample: PBMCs. These receptor sequences come from a woman between 45 and 65 years old in good health and CMV-seropositive.

The rearrangement links TRBV29-1 to TRBJ1-3; D is unclear. Germline V CDR1 and CDR2: SQVTM, ANQGSEA. This CDR3 spans 13 amino acids. The V and J ends lost 7 bases and 0 bases respectively, with 10 bases between them. CDR3 protein: CSASVDSGNTIYF. In DNA form, the CDR3 reads TGCAGCGCTTCAGTCGACTCTGGAAACACCATATATTTT.

This clone was counted between two and nine times. The junction differs from germline at one of its ends, possibly a read error. The rearrangement uses TRBV7-3 and TRBJ2-2, with 11 bases lining up with TRBD2. The CDR3 totals 15 residues. CDR1 is SGHTA and CDR2 is FQGTGA in the germline V gene. CDR3 coding DNA: TGTTCCAGCAGCTCCTGGACTAGCGGGCCCGGGGAGCTGTTTTTT. Protein product: CSSSSWTSGPGELFF.

About this clone itself: Other DNA variants within this sample encode the same CDR3. The V and J genes are TRBV5-4 and TRBJ2-2, with 8 bases identical to TRBD1. The CDR3 loop spans 15 amino acids. CDR1 and CDR2 (germline): SGHNT, YYREEE (reference sequence). V lost 0 bases and J lost 7; bases outside the gene matches: 5. CDR3 protein: CASSLETGGSGELFF. The CDR3 DNA follows: TGTGCCAGCAGCTTGGAAACAGGGGGAAGCGGGGAGCTGTTTTTT.

The chain carries TRBV5-1 and TRBJ2-5; D is perhaps TRBD1 (6 bases). Germline CDR1 and CDR2: SGHRS and YFSETQ. The CDR3 covers 14 residues. V lost 2 bases, J lost 2 bases, and 10 bases lay in between. Here the CDR3 DNA reads TGCGCCAGCAGCTTCGGACAGCCTCAAGAGACCCAGTACTTC. Its translation is CASSFGQPQETQYF.

The chain has TRBV30 and TRBJ1-2, with D possibly matching TRBD1 (6 bases). Trimming left V 4 bases short and J 7 bases short, with 22 bases between. CDR3 length equals 15 residues. CDR1 and CDR2 (germline): GTSNPN, SVGIG (reference sequence). As DNA, the CDR3 is TGTGCCTGGACCTATTATGGGGGGGGGCTCGGTGGCTACACCTTC. Its translation: CAWTYYGGGLGGYTF. Filled out from reference TRBV30 and TRBJ1-2, the complete variable domain reads SQTIHQWPATLVQPVGSPLSLECTVEGTSNPNLYWYRQAAGRGLQLLFYSVGIGQISSEVPQNLSASRPQDRQFILSSKKLLLSDSGFYLCAWTYYGGGLGGYTFGSGTRLTVV.

This clone was counted a few times. The chain uses TRBV4-1 and TRBJ2-1, with D tentatively TRBD2 (5 bases). Germline CDR1 is MGHRA and CDR2 is YSYEKL. The CDR3 contains 16 residues. V was shortened by 0 bases and J by 0 bases, with 9 bases between the two germline ends. CDR3 sequence: CASSQDRGSSYNEQFF. CDR3 coding DNA: TGCGCCAGCAGCCAAGATCGGGGAAGCTCCTACAATGAGCAGTTCTTC.

The chain joins TRBV12-5 to TRBJ1-2; 11 bases map to TRBD1. The CDR3 contains 15 residues. Germline V gene sequence: CDR1 LGHNT, CDR2 FRNRAP. V shed 6 bases, J shed 7 bases, and the junction held 10 bases outside the gene matches. CDR3 sequence reads: CASGLPRTGGGGYTF. CDR3 in DNA: TGTGCTAGTGGACTCCCAAGGACAGGGGGCGGTGGCTACACCTTC.

The CDR3 DNA follows: TGTGCCAGCAGCCAAGATCAGGGACTAGCGATTAGATCCGGGGAGCTGTTTTTT. This translates into CASSQDQGLAIRSGELFF. The rearrangement joins TRBV4-2 to TRBJ2-2; 10 bases agree with TRBD2. There are 18 residues in the CDR3. The trim removed 0 bases at V and 6 bases at J, leaving 10 bases unmatched. Looked up from germline, CDR1 is LGHNA and CDR2 is YNFKEQ.

V is TRBV30 and J is TRBJ1-3, with 8 positions matching TRBD1. The CDR3 extends over 12 amino acids. Germline V gene sequence: CDR1 GTSNPN, CDR2 SVGIG (reference sequence). V was clipped by 5 bases and J by 8 bases; unmatched bases: 5. The CDR3 spells CAWDTGGDTIYF. The CDR3 DNA reads TGTGCCTGGGACACAGGGGGAGACACCATATATTTT.

The chain is built from TRBV25-1 and TRBJ1-5; D is perhaps TRBD1 (6 bases). Germline CDR1 is MGHDK and CDR2 is SYGVNS. The CDR3 runs to 14 residues. V was cut by 4 bases and J by 2 bases, with 9 bases left in between. The CDR3 DNA is TGTGCCAGCAGTGGTTACAGGGGCAATCAGCCCCAGCATTTT. Translating gives CASSGYRGNQPQHF. The full variable domain, rest sourced from reference TRBV25-1 and TRBJ1-5, is EADIYQTPRYLVIGTGKKITLECSQTMGHDKMYWYQQDPGMELHLIHYSYGVNSTEKGDLSSESTVSRIRTEHFPLTLESARPSHTSQYLCASSGYRGNQPQHFGDGTRLSIL.

This rearrangement joins TRBV10-3 to TRBJ1-1, with 8 nucleotides matching TRBD1. The CDR3 length is 14 residues. Looked up from germline, CDR1 is ENHRY and CDR2 is SYGVKD. The V gene end was trimmed by 5 bases and the J gene end by 1 base; junction bases not matched to a gene: 3. The CDR3 sequence: CAISSGTGNTEAFF. DNA of the CDR3: TGTGCCATCAGTTCCGGGACAGGGAACACTGAAGCTTTCTTT.

The chain is built from TRBV4-1 and TRBJ1-4, with D maybe TRBD1 (5 bases). Germline V gene data show CDR1 as MGHRA and CDR2 as YSYEKL. V lost 0 bases and J lost 7, with 12 bases in between. The CDR3 has 15 residues. CDR3 bases: TGCGCCAGCAGCCAAGATGCGGTGGGGGGTGAAAAACTGTTTTTT. As protein: CASSQDAVGGEKLFF.

This chain connects TRBV5-8 to TRBJ2-7; 8 nucleotides agree with TRBD1. CDR3 size: 15 residues. Looked up from germline, CDR1 is SGHTS and CDR2 is YDEGEE. J lost 2 bases, V lost 4 bases, and 8 bases had no gene match. In nucleotides, the CDR3 is TGTGCCAGCAGCAGGGTGACAGGGGCAACCTACGAGCAGTACTTC. It codes for CASSRVTGATYEQYF.

The rearrangement links TRBV5-1 to TRBJ1-1; 9 bases are shared with TRBD1. CDR1 is SGHRS, CDR2 YFSETQ, per germline. Trimming took 4 bases from V and 1 from J; bases not matched to a gene: 5. The CDR3 consists of 15 residues. The CDR3 here is CASSGRTGENTEAFF. For the CDR3, the DNA is TGCGCCAGCAGCGGGAGGACAGGGGAGAACACTGAAGCTTTCTTT.

This chain connects TRBV5-1 to TRBJ1-1, with 8 bases that match TRBD1. The ends lost 5 bases at V and 2 bases at J; junction bases unmatched: 5. The germline V gene encodes CDR1 SGHRS and CDR2 YFSETQ. The CDR3 is made up of 14 amino acids. The CDR3 DNA is TGCGCCAGCAGACGGACAGGGTACAACACTGAAGCTTTCTTT. Translated: CASRRTGYNTEAFF.

The gene calls are TRBV30 and TRBJ1-1; D is undetermined. This CDR3 spans 13 amino acids. V lost 4 bases, J lost 2 bases, and 11 bases lay in between. CDR1 and CDR2 (germline): GTSNPN, SVGIG (reference sequence). The CDR3 is CAWKEVSNTEAFF. The CDR3 DNA reads as TGTGCCTGGAAGGAGGTTTCCAACACTGAAGCTTTCTTT.

The V call is TRBV6-6, the J call TRBJ2-7, with D perhaps matching TRBD1 (8 bases). Trimming removed 5 bases at V and 3 bases at J, with 20 bases between. Germline V lookup: CDR1 MNHNY, CDR2 SVGAGI (reference sequence). This CDR3 region has 16 residues. The CDR3 spells CASSPPGGQGIYEQYF. Written as DNA, the CDR3 is TGTGCCAGCAGTCCACCGGGAGGACAGGGAATCTACGAGCAGTACTTC.

DNA for the CDR3: TGTGCCAGTAGTATCGGGATCGGGCTGGAGACCCAGTACTTC. Translation gives CASSIGIGLETQYF. The genes are TRBV19 and TRBJ2-5; maybe TRBD2 (5 bases). The CDR3 contains 14 residues. V was pared by 3 bases and J by 5 bases, with 13 bases between. Germline lookup yields CDR1 LNHDA and CDR2 SQIVND (reference sequence).